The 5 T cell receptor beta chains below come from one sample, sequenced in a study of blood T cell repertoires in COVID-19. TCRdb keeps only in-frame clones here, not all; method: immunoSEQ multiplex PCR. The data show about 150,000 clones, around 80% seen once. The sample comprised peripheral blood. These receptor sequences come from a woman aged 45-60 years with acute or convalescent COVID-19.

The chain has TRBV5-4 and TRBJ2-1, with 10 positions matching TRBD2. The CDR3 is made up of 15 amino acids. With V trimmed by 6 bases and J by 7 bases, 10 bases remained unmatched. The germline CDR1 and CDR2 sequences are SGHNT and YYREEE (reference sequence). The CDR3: CASNIGTSVFNEQFF. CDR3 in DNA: TGTGCCAGCAATATCGGGACTAGCGTCTTTAATGAGCAGTTCTTC. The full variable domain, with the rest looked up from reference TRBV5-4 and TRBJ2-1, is ETGVTQSPTHLIKTRGQQVTLRCSSQSGHNTVSWYQQALGQGPQFIFQYYREEENGRGNFPPRFSGLQFPNYSSELNVNALELDDSALYLCASNIGTSVFNEQFFGPGTRLTVL.

The CDR3 reads CASSLQGWDQPQHF. CDR3 sequence (DNA): TGTGCCAGCAGCCTTCAGGGATGGGATCAGCCCCAGCATTTT. The rearrangement uses TRBV5-6 and TRBJ1-5; D possibly corresponds to TRBD1 (5 bases). Germline assignment: CDR1 SGHDT and CDR2 YYEEEE. The ends were cut back, 4 bases at V and 5 bases at J, with 13 bases in the middle. The length of the CDR3 is 14 residues.

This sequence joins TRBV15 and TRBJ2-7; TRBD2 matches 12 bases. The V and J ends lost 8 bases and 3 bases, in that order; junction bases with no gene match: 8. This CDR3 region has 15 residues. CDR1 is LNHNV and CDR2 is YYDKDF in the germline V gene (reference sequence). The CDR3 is CATSGGTSGFYEQYF. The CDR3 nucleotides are TGTGCCACCTCCGGAGGGACTAGCGGGTTCTACGAGCAGTACTTC. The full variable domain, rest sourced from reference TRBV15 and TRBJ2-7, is DAMVIQNPRYQVTQFGKPVTLSCSQTLNHNVMYWYQQKSSQAPKLLFHYYDKDFNNEADTPDNFQSRRPNTSFCFLDIRSPGLGDTAMYLCATSGGTSGFYEQYFGPGTRLTVT.

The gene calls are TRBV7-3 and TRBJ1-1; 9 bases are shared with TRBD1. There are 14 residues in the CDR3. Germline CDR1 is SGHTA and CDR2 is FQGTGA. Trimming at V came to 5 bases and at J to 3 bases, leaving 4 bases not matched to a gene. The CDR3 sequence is CASSPTGGDTEAFF. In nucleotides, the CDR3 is TGTGCCAGCAGCCCTACAGGGGGCGACACTGAAGCTTTCTTT.

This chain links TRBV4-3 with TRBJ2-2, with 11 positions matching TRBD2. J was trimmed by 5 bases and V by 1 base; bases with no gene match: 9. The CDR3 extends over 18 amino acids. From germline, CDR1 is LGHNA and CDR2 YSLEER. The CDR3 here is CASSQVPTSGAFTGELFF. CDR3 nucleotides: TGCGCCAGCAGCCAAGTCCCGACTAGCGGGGCTTTTACCGGGGAGCTGTTTTTT.